This T cell receptor (beta chain) stems from a study of shared clonotypes between healthy human individuals. Worth noting for this clone: Its antigen is unknown.

Positively selected for CCR7, the CD45RO-negative cells used as naive CD8 cells excluded terminally differentiated effector memory CD45RA+ cells. This CDR3 has 16 residues. In germline, CDR1 is SEHNR, CDR2 FQNEAQ (reference sequence). J lost 3 bases, V lost 3 bases, and 6 bases had no gene match. Overall study results and limits: Larger estimated richness was generally seen in naive subsets than in memory subsets.

Using immunoSEQ multiplex PCR, the repertoire was profiled, and TCRdb retains in-frame clones only, with some absent. The sample carries some 1,900,000 clones, about 95% recorded once. The sample taken for sequencing was naive CD8+ T cells sorted from blood. This TCR was recovered from a man aged 18 to 29 in good health. The rearrangement joins TRBV7-9 to TRBJ2-3; 10 positions match TRBD1. The CDR3 sequence is CASSFRTGGETDTQYF. The CDR3 nucleotides read TGTGCCAGCAGCTTTCGGACAGGGGGAGAGACAGATACGCAGTATTTT.